Below, 10 T cell receptor beta chains from the same sample are listed, as sequenced in a study of response to subunit inactivated influenza vaccine (dated by TCRdb to the late 2010s). The method behind the library was RT-PCR. Sequenced using an Illumina HiSeq 2500. Clones were called with MiXCR by TCRdb after fastp trimmed the public reads at Q25, and only in-frame beta chains were retained. Rows are combined by CDR3 protein, so each entry shows the most common genes and DNA. A total of around 200,000 distinct CDR3 sequences appear in this sample, approximately 15% of them only once. The ten largest clones represent 26% of the sample. The sample was CD8+ T cells sorted from PBMCs, taken 5 days after vaccination. These receptors came from a man in his forties or fifties who received an inactivated influenza vaccine. Donor details come from another sample of the same person, matched by shared clones.

The chain carries TRBV7-8 and TRBJ2-3; a weak D match, TRBD1 (5 bases). V was trimmed by 2 bases and J by 2 bases, leaving 11 bases between them. This CDR3 has 15 residues. Germline CDR1 and CDR2: SGHVS and FQNEAQ. CDR3 loop: CASSLRGAFTDTQYF. As DNA, the CDR3 is TGTGCCAGCAGCTTACGTGGGGCATTCACAGATACGCAGTATTTT. Full variable domain (remainder filled in from reference TRBV7-8 and TRBJ2-3): GAGVSQSPRYKVAKRGQDVALRCDPISGHVSLFWYQQALGQGPEFLTYFQNEAQLDKSGLPSDRFFAERPEGSVSTLKIQRTQQEDSAVYLCASSLRGAFTDTQYFGPGTRLTVL.

The chain couples TRBV6-1 to TRBJ2-7; 9 nucleotides align to TRBD1. J gave up 3 bases and V 5 bases, and 2 bases lay outside the gene matches. CDR1 MNHNS and CDR2 SASEGT come from the germline V gene. The CDR3 runs 13 residues. CDR3 protein: CASSRDRDYEQYF. DNA for the CDR3: TGTGCCAGCAGTCGGGACAGGGACTACGAGCAGTACTTC.

In its sample, this clonotype was seen a few times. CDR3 sequence reads: CASSPTSGGNEQYF. The DNA for the CDR3 is TGTGCCAGCAGTCCGACTAGCGGGGGGAACGAGCAGTACTTC. The chain links TRBV12-3 or TRBV12-4 to TRBJ2-7, with 13 bases fitting TRBD2. V lost 5 bases, J lost 5 bases, and 3 bases stayed unmatched. There are 14 residues in the CDR3.

This clonotype appeared a few times. This rearrangement joins TRBV6-5 to TRBJ2-4; 10 nucleotides agree with TRBD1. Trimming removed 2 bases from V and 8 bases from J; junction bases left unmatched: 6. The CDR3 covers 15 residues. Germline CDR1 reads MNHEY; CDR2 reads SVGAGI. For the CDR3, the DNA is TGTGCCAGCAGTTACCAGGGACAGGGGCATGACATTCAGTACTTC. As protein: CASSYQGQGHDIQYF.

The CDR3 DNA sequence: TGTGCCACTAGTCAGGGCATAATGAGCGGCTACAATGAGCAGTTCTTC. Its protein product is CATSQGIMSGYNEQFF. The rearrangement uses TRBV15 and TRBJ2-1; D may be TRBD1 or TRBD2 (5 bases each). The CDR3 runs to 16 residues. Trimming shortened V by 9 bases and J by 3 bases, and 21 bases separated the two germline ends. Per the germline V gene, CDR1 is LNHNV and CDR2 is YYDKDF (reference sequence).

The chain is built from TRBV4-3 and TRBJ1-2; the D is unclear. Germline values: CDR1 LGHNA, CDR2 YSLEER. The CDR3 extends over 15 amino acids. The V gene lost 0 bases and the J gene lost 2 bases, with 10 bases spanning the gap. The CDR3 sequence is CASSQESGYNYGYTF. DNA for the CDR3: TGCGCCAGCAGCCAAGAATCCGGTTACAACTATGGCTACACCTTC.

In this sample, this clonotype turned up many times. The chain combines TRBV19 with TRBJ2-2; D call uncertain. This CDR3 region has 15 residues. Germline-derived CDR1 and CDR2 are LNHDA and SQIVND (reference sequence). Trimming removed 1 base at V and 1 base at J, with 7 bases between. CDR3 nucleotides: TGTGCCAGTAGTATAGGACTGAGGAACACCGGGGAGCTGTTTTTT. Translating gives CASSIGLRNTGELFF.

This clonotype appeared a few times. This chain links TRBV12-3 or TRBV12-4 with TRBJ1-2, with unresolved D. Deletions cut 5 bases from V and 6 bases from J, with 10 bases between. There are 12 residues in the CDR3. This chain's CDR3 is CASSTGSHGYTF. DNA of the CDR3: TGTGCCAGCAGTACCGGGTCTCATGGCTACACCTTC.

The chain links TRBV27 to TRBJ2-3; perhaps TRBD2 as D (6 bases). The CDR3 length is 14 residues. The ends were cut back, 10 bases at V and 2 bases at J, with 16 bases in the middle. CDR1 MNHEY and CDR2 SMNVEV come from the germline V gene (reference sequence). Here the CDR3 DNA reads TGTGCCACCGGGAGAGGGGCTCCCACAGATACGCAGTATTTT. It specifies CATGRGAPTDTQYF.

V usage is TRBV5-1 and J usage is TRBJ2-1; D unclear. Germline-derived CDR1 and CDR2 are SGHRS and YFSETQ. V lost 2 bases and J 4 bases, leaving 10 bases between the germline ends. The CDR3 length is 14 residues. This CDR3 is CASSFGNLYNEQFF. CDR3 sequence (DNA): TGCGCCAGCAGCTTTGGTAACTTATACAATGAGCAGTTCTTC.